This TCR beta chain was documented in a study of memory CD4+ T cells and cytomegalovirus serostatus. Across the whole study: Donors were healthy Belgian adults, several CMV seropositive and fewer than 30 seronegative.

The repertoire was sequenced with immunoSEQ multiplex PCR; TCRdb's copy has only in-frame clones and lacks some. The top ten hold over 0.95% of the sample, which has some 25,000 clones, roughly 76% seen once. Points on this clone: Its target is unknown.

General study results and limits: Of 150 to 200 reported CMV TCRbeta sequences, about 67 were found in memory CD4+ repertoires.

Germline CDR1 reads ENHRY; CDR2 reads SYGVKD. The CDR3 sequence is 15 residues long. V lost 3 bases and J lost 2, with 11 bases in between. The sort gate was single viable CD3+CD4+CD8-CD45RO+ cells for memory CD4+ T cells. Serum IgG to CMV pp150, pp28, p38 and p52 defined serostatus. The V gene is TRBV10-3, the J gene TRBJ2-1; maybe TRBD2 (5 bases). Sequencing was performed on memory CD4+ T cells from blood. The clonotype was recovered from an adult in good health and CMV-seronegative. The chain's CDR3 is CAISESGSAYNEQFF. The CDR3 DNA follows: TGTGCCATCAGTGAAAGTGGGAGTGCCTACAATGAGCAGTTCTTC.